Sequencing of this T cell receptor (beta chain) was carried out in a study of OX40 agonist ivuxolimab in advanced cancers. Across the whole study: Ivuxolimab doses were 0.01, 0.1, 0.3, 1.5, 3 or 10 mg/kg every 2 weeks. Among those enrolled, mean age was about 60 years (range roughly 20 to 85) and about 79% were male. General study findings and limits: Partial responders treated at 0.1-3.0 mg/kg exhibited clonal expansion among the lowest measured.

Sequencing was performed with immunoSEQ multiplex PCR; in TCRdb, only in-frame clones are kept and a portion is missing. This sample carries about 53,000 clones, 82% of them seen once, and the ten largest clones take over 1.3%. Germline V gene sequence: CDR1 GTSNPN, CDR2 SVGIG (reference sequence). The CDR3 contains 13 residues. V lost 2 bases, J lost 0 bases, and 7 bases lay in between. On this clone itself: Its antigen is still unknown.

This chain connects TRBV30 to TRBJ1-1; D call uncertain. This sequence originates from an adult with an advanced solid tumor such as melanoma, head and neck, liver or kidney cancer. This specimen consisted of CD4+ or CD8+ T cells sorted from blood, obtained in a trial of the OX40 agonist ivuxolimab. The CDR3 nucleotides read TGTGCCTGGAGTTATGGTCTGAACACTGAAGCTTTCTTT. Its protein is CAWSYGLNTEAFF.